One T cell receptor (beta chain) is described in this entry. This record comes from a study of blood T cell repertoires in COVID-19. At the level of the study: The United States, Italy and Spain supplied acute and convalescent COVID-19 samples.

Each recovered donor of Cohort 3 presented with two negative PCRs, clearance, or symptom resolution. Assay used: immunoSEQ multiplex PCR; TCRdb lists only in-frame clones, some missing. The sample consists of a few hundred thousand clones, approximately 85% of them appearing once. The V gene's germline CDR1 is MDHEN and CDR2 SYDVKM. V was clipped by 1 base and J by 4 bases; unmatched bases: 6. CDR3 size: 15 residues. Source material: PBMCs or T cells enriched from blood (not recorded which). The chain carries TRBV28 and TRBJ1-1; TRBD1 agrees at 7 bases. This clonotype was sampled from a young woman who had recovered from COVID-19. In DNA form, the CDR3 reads TGTGCCAGCAGTTTATCTCTTCCAGGGGGCACTGAAGCTTTCTTT. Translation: CASSLSLPGGTEAFF.